The present T cell receptor beta chain was sequenced within a study of breast tumors, draining lymph nodes, adjacent tissues. Overall study findings and caveats: Luminal-like breast cancer showed significantly higher tumor–nontumor repertoire similarity than basal-like. Tumor repertoires ranked between lymph nodes and nontumor tissue in diversity, with V and J gene preferences.

Germline V lookup: CDR1 SQVTM, CDR2 ANQGSEA. The V segment lost 7 bases and the J segment 6 bases; nucleotides outside the gene matches: 10. The CDR3 sequence is 14 residues long. MiXCR, run by TCRdb on the multiplex PCR reads, gives a single entry per CDR3 protein. This table holds approximately 280,000 distinct CDR3 sequences, 30% found once. Samples came from axillary lymph nodes draining the breast cancer. Of note for this clonotype: Its antigen remains unidentified. Without the conserved terminal phenylalanine or tryptophan, this CDR3 likely stems from a read error.

This TCR came from a female donor with breast cancer. Some clones in this sample may be carry-over from other donors' samples. The J gene is TRBJ2-1, the V gene TRBV29-1, with 9 bases aligning to TRBD1. The source material was axillary lymph node tissue. DNA for the CDR3: TGCAGCGCGATACAGGGGGCGGGGTGCAATGAGCAGTTCTCC. It is translated as CSAIQGAGCNEQFS.